This T cell receptor (beta chain) was identified in a study of blood T cell repertoires in COVID-19. There are 15 residues in the CDR3. Germline assignment: CDR1 ENHRY and CDR2 SYGVKD. Trimming stripped 4 bases from V and 4 bases from J, with 16 bases between. Repertoires were generated with immunoSEQ multiplex PCR, while TCRdb's copy carries only in-frame clones and drops some. The sample has under 200,000 clones, approximately 88% seen once. This chain connects TRBV10-3 to TRBJ1-2, with no clear D. The sequencing input was PBMCs or T cells enriched from blood (not recorded which). This receptor was taken from a woman aged 55 to 70 who had recovered from COVID-19. The CDR3 DNA is TGTGCCATCAGTGCATCCAGTTCCGGGAGCTATGGCTACACCTTC. It is translated as CAISASSSGSYGYTF.